Below, 15 T cell receptor beta chains from the same sample are listed, as sequenced in a study of human T cells and chemical hapten exposure. Time point described: patch test 2, 6 weeks after DPC sensitization. Treatment reported: therapeutic diphenylcyclopropenone sensitization with weekly scalp DPC. TCRdb reprocessed the RACE reads with MiXCR, giving one entry per CDR3 protein. This sample has about 140,000 distinct CDR3 sequences, with 12% found just once. The sample here was whole blood, taken in connection with sensitization to the hapten diphenylcyclopropenone (DPC). Receptors originate from a woman between 50 and 59 years old with alopecia areata. Some clones in this sample may be carry-over from other donors' samples.

Notes on this clonotype: This could be a read error, since a much larger clone is one nucleotide away. The rearrangement uses TRBV5-6 and TRBJ2-1; 8 bases align to TRBD2. The germline V gene has CDR1 SGHDT and CDR2 YYEEEE. The CDR3 covers 17 residues. In DNA form, the CDR3 reads TGTGTCAGCAGCGGAGGGACTAGTTTGGGTGCCTACAATGAGCAGTTCTTC. Its translation is CVSSGGTSLGAYNEQFF. Based on the CDR3 plus reference TRBV5-6 and TRBJ2-1, the full variable domain is DAGVTQSPTHLIKTRGQQVTLRCSPKSGHDTVSWYQQALGQGPQFIFQYYEEEERQRGNFPDRFSGHQFPNYSSELNVNALLLGDSALYLCVSSGGTSLGAYNEQFFGPGTRLTVL.

In this sample, this clonotype turned up a few times. The J gene is TRBJ2-5, the V gene TRBV29-1; D not resolved. Trimming took 0 bases from V and 5 from J, leaving 4 bases between them. Germline V gene lookup returns CDR1 SQVTM and CDR2 ANQGSEA. The CDR3 is 11 residues long. The CDR3 DNA follows: TGCAGCGTTGAAGAGCGGGAGACCCAGTACTTC. It is translated as CSVEERETQYF.

A few counts support this clonotype. V usage is TRBV20-1 and J usage is TRBJ2-2; D gene uncertain. The CDR3 is made up of 13 amino acids. V lost 0 bases, J lost 1 base, and 3 bases lay in between. The V gene's germline CDR1 is DFQATT and CDR2 SNEGSKA (reference sequence). The CDR3 nucleotides read TGCAGTGCTAGAGAACAGAACACCGGGGAGCTGTTTTTT. Translated: CSAREQNTGELFF.

The sample holds a few counts of this clonotype. The genes are TRBV20-1 and TRBJ2-7; 8 bases match TRBD1. Germline values: CDR1 DFQATT, CDR2 SNEGSKA (reference sequence). The CDR3 contains 12 residues. Trimming removed 7 bases from V and 5 bases from J; junction bases left unmatched: 7. The CDR3 here is CSVRTGSNEQYF. The CDR3 DNA follows: TGCAGTGTCCGGACAGGGAGTAACGAGCAGTACTTC.

This clonotype was detected only a few times. This chain joins TRBV10-3 and TRBJ2-3, with TRBD2 matching 13 bases. Germline trimming cut 8 bases from V and 5 bases from J; bases unmatched to any gene: 7. CDR3 size: 15 residues. Germline V gene lookup returns CDR1 ENHRY and CDR2 SYGVKD. Here the CDR3 DNA reads TGTGCCATCGGAACTAGCGGGAGGGCCGGAGATACGCAGTATTTT. It translates to CAIGTSGRAGDTQYF.

This clonotype was recorded many times. The V call is TRBV6-5, the J call TRBJ2-1; the match to TRBD2 covers 11 bases. V lost 6 bases and J lost 9; bases outside the gene matches: 7. CDR1 is MNHEY and CDR2 is SVGAGI in the germline V gene. The CDR3 consists of 14 residues. The CDR3, as DNA: TGTGCCAGCAGCACGACTAGCGGGAATACTGAGCAGTTCTTC. Translation: CASSTTSGNTEQFF.

This clonotype was found many times. The V and J genes are TRBV5-1 and TRBJ1-1, with a weak D call TRBD1 (5 bases). V was trimmed by 1 base and J by 4 bases, leaving 14 bases between them. The germline V gene has CDR1 SGHRS and CDR2 YFSETQ. CDR3 size: 15 residues. CDR3 DNA: TGCGCCAGCAGCTTGATGGGGGGGATCAGCACTGAAGCTTTCTTT. Encoded protein: CASSLMGGISTEAFF.

This clonotype was counted ten times or more. The rearrangement joins TRBV19 to TRBJ2-2; 9 nucleotides match TRBD2. The CDR3 is 15 residues long. V lost 6 bases and J lost 5; bases outside the gene matches: 7. Germline lookup yields CDR1 LNHDA and CDR2 SQIVND (reference sequence). Here the CDR3 reads CASRSGLAGTGELFF. CDR3 coding DNA: TGTGCCAGTAGAAGTGGCCTAGCGGGAACCGGGGAGCTGTTTTTT.

This clonotype has only a few counts. A junction end diverges from the germline sequence, so it may reflect a read error. The rearrangement links TRBV7-7 to TRBJ2-3, with 7 bases lining up with TRBD2. Germline CDR1 reads SSHAT; CDR2 reads FNYEAQ (reference sequence). The CDR3 runs to 15 residues. The CDR3 is CASSLGASGTDTQYF. For the CDR3, the DNA is TGTGCTAGCAGCTTAGGGGCTAGCGGTACAGATACGCAGTATTTT.

This clonotype has a handful of counts. The V and J genes are TRBV28 and TRBJ2-1, with 7 bases identical to TRBD2. The V and J ends lost 7 bases and 10 bases, in that order; junction bases with no gene match: 13. CDR1 and CDR2 from the germline V gene are MDHEN and SYDVKM. CDR3 length: 14 residues. The CDR3 is CASKAGTTKREQFF. DNA for the CDR3: TGTGCCAGCAAAGCCGGGACTACTAAAAGGGAGCAGTTCTTC.

For the CDR3, the DNA is TGTGCCAGCAGGGGACTAGGCAGCACCGGGGAGCTGTTTTTT. It specifies CASRGLGSTGELFF. The chain joins TRBV12-3 or TRBV12-4 to TRBJ2-2; 8 positions match TRBD2. CDR3 length: 14 amino acids. The trim removed 6 bases at V and 4 bases at J, leaving 4 bases unmatched.

This clonotype was picked up a small number of times. The chain is built from TRBV25-1 and TRBJ1-1; TRBD1 matches 8 bases. CDR1 is MGHDK, CDR2 SYGVNS, per germline. The CDR3 is 14 residues long. J lost 7 bases, V lost 2 bases, and 6 bases had no gene match. The CDR3 is CASSERGTGGEAFF. CDR3 coding DNA: TGTGCCAGCAGTGAAAGGGGAACAGGGGGTGAAGCTTTCTTT.

This chain uses TRBV11-2 with TRBJ2-1; TRBD2 is a possible D gene (5 bases). Per germline, CDR1 SGHAT and CDR2 FQNNGV. CDR3 size: 15 residues. V gave up 3 bases and J gave up 4 bases, with 13 bases separating them. The DNA for the CDR3 is TGTGCCAGCAGCTTCGGCGTCGCGGGTTACAATGAGCAGTTCTTC. Protein sequence: CASSFGVAGYNEQFF.

The sample holds many counts of this clonotype. The chain is built from TRBV11-2 and TRBJ2-4; no firm D call. From germline, CDR1 is SGHAT and CDR2 FQNNGV. This CDR3 spans 14 amino acids. Trimming cost V 5 bases and J 0 bases, with 8 bases left between them. The CDR3 loop is CASSPQVAKNIQYF. CDR3 DNA sequence: TGTGCCAGCAGCCCGCAGGTAGCCAAAAACATTCAGTACTTC.

The chain carries TRBV6-5 and TRBJ2-7; D call uncertain. The CDR3 sequence is 15 residues long. Germline-derived CDR1 and CDR2 are MNHEY and SVGAGI. V lost 1 base to trimming and J lost 0 bases, with 10 bases between them. As DNA, the CDR3 is TGTGCCAGCAGTTACTTCGGCGGCCTCTCCTACGAGCAGTACTTC. It encodes CASSYFGGLSYEQYF.